The 4 T cell receptor beta chains presented below share a single source sample, sequenced in a study of blood T cell repertoires in COVID-19. Using immunoSEQ multiplex PCR, the repertoire was profiled, and TCRdb retains in-frame clones only, with some absent. The sample has 120,000 to 150,000 clones, about 83% seen once. Specimen: PBMCs or T cells enriched from blood (not recorded which). The source of these receptors is a woman in her forties or fifties with acute COVID-19.

This clone was detected once. The chain combines TRBV4-2 with TRBJ1-1; TRBD1 is a possible D gene (5 bases). V lost 3 bases and J 1 base, leaving 12 bases between the germline ends. The germline CDR1 and CDR2 sequences are LGHNA and YNFKEQ. This CDR3 contains 15 residues. In DNA form, the CDR3 reads TGTGCCAGCAGCCACTATCAGGGCGCGAACACTGAAGCTTTCTTT. Protein sequence: CASSHYQGANTEAFF.

The J gene is TRBJ2-1, the V gene TRBV11-2, with 11 nucleotides matching TRBD2. The CDR3 covers 14 residues. The V and J ends lost 8 bases and 8 bases, in that order; junction bases with no gene match: 8. Germline V gene lookup returns CDR1 SGHAT and CDR2 FQNNGV. The CDR3 bases are TGTGCCAGCCTGCGACTAGCGGGAATAGATGAGCAGTTCTTC. This codes for CASLRLAGIDEQFF.

The chain employs TRBV15 and TRBJ2-1; 14 bases agree with TRBD2. The junction had 4 bases not matched to a gene; V was cut back by 5 bases and J by 1 base. This CDR3 comprises 17 residues. Looked up from germline, CDR1 is LNHNV and CDR2 is YYDKDF (reference sequence). CDR3 nucleotides: TGTGCCACCAGCGGGACTAGCGGGAGTCAGTCCTACAATGAGCAGTTCTTC. This encodes CATSGTSGSQSYNEQFF.

V is TRBV4-1 and J is TRBJ1-2; 7 bases align to TRBD1. Germline-derived CDR1 and CDR2 are MGHRA and YSYEKL. CDR3 length: 14 residues. The V segment lost 1 base and the J segment 2 bases; nucleotides outside the gene matches: 1. CDR3 protein: CASSQGDRNYGYTF. In nucleotides, the CDR3 is TGCGCCAGCAGCCAAGGGGACAGAAACTATGGCTACACCTTC.